This TCR beta chain was sequenced during a study of blood T cells in healthy people across ages. Germline V lookup: CDR1 DFQATT, CDR2 SNEGSKA (reference sequence). V gave up 3 bases and J gave up 1 base, with 18 bases separating them. This CDR3 spans 16 amino acids. The authors ran a second PCR of 7 to 11 cycles using a sample-barcoded 5' primer and a J-beta primer mix. From the 5' RACE reads, TCRdb called clonotypes with MiXCR, one entry per CDR3 protein. The sample carries around 600,000 distinct CDR3 sequences, around 50% recorded once. The sample taken for sequencing was blood. The V and J genes are TRBV20-1 and TRBJ1-2, with D possibly TRBD1 on 5 matching bases. This TCR was sampled from a man older than 75 in good health. The CDR3 bases are TGCAGTGCTAGGTCCCAGGGAGCGTTGAGTAACTATGGCTACACCTTC. Residues: CSARSQGALSNYGYTF.